This entry lists 17 T cell receptor beta chains sequenced from one sample in a study of T cell responses to AZD1222 COVID-19 vaccine. Profiled with immunoSEQ multiplex PCR; TCRdb holds only in-frame clones, not every one. Among more than 85,000 clones listed, approximately 90% were seen once. The specimen was peripheral blood, collected on day 0 of AZD1222 vaccination. The receptors shown here come from an adult in good health.

The CDR3 here is CASKTEVAYEQYF. CDR3 nucleotides: TGCGCCAGCAAGACAGAAGTTGCGTACGAGCAGTACTTC. This chain joins TRBV5-1 and TRBJ2-7; weak D call: TRBD1 (5 bases). V was trimmed by 6 bases and J by 4 bases, leaving 14 bases between them. Germline V gene lookup returns CDR1 SGHRS and CDR2 YFSETQ. The CDR3 runs 13 residues. Full variable domain (outside the CDR3, taken from reference TRBV5-1 and TRBJ2-7): KAGVTQTPRYLIKTRGQQVTLSCSPISGHRSVSWYQQTPGQGLQFLFEYFSETQRNKGNFPGRFSGRQFSNSRSEMNVSTLELGDSALYLCASKTEVAYEQYFGPGTRLTVT.

This clone was seen only once. The rearrangement joins TRBV7-9 to TRBJ1-1; TRBD1 aligns across 8 bases. This CDR3 spans 14 amino acids. CDR1 is SEHNR and CDR2 is FQNEAQ in the germline V gene (reference sequence). Losses at the gene ends were 5 bases for V and 5 bases for J; bases not matched to a gene: 7. In DNA, the CDR3 is TGTGCCAGCAGCCAGGGGGCGTCGAGGACTGAAGCTTTCTTT. It translates to CASSQGASRTEAFF.

The J gene is TRBJ2-1, the V gene TRBV15, with D maybe TRBD2 (5 bases). V shed 0 bases and J shed 3 bases, with 12 bases lying between them. Germline assignment: CDR1 LNHNV and CDR2 YYDKDF (reference sequence). This CDR3 region has 16 residues. The CDR3 nucleotides are TGTGCCACCAGCAGAGATCGGGCTAGCCGCTACAATGAGCAGTTCTTC. It encodes CATSRDRASRYNEQFF.

This sequence joins TRBV12-3 or TRBV12-4 and TRBJ1-1; D is ambiguous. V lost 6 bases and J lost 5, with 7 bases in between. The CDR3 totals 11 residues. This chain's CDR3 is CASSLGTEAFF. The CDR3, as DNA: TGTGCCAGCAGCCTGGGGACTGAAGCTTTCTTT.

This chain links TRBV9 with TRBJ1-4; D call uncertain. Germline V CDR1 and CDR2: SGDLS, YYNGEE. The germline V and J ends were trimmed by 0 bases and 3 bases, with 6 bases remaining between them. The CDR3 runs 14 residues. The chain's CDR3 is CASSVGQANEKLFF. The CDR3 region has the DNA TGTGCCAGCAGCGTAGGGCAGGCTAATGAAAAACTGTTTTTT. The whole variable domain, filled in from reference TRBV9 and TRBJ1-4, reads DSGVTQTPKHLITATGQRVTLRCSPRSGDLSVYWYQQSLDQGLQFLIQYYNGEERAKGNILERFSAQQFPDLHSELNLSSLELGDSALYFCASSVGQANEKLFFGSGTQLSVL.

The chain couples TRBV21-1 to TRBJ2-7; no DNA check was done on the table's D call, TRBD1. TRBV21-1 is marked as a pseudogene. The CDR3 extends over 12 amino acids. Here the CDR3 reads CASTKQGKGQYF. In DNA form, the CDR3 reads TGTGCCAGCACAAAACAGGGGAAAGGGCAGTACTTC.

This chain joins TRBV6-4 and TRBJ2-7; D is unclear. Trimming left V 9 bases short and J 4 bases short, with 1 base between. Germline values: CDR1 MRHNA, CDR2 SNTAGT. This CDR3 region has 8 residues. As DNA, the CDR3 is TGTGCCAGTTACGAGCAGTACTTC. It specifies CASYEQYF.

V gene TRBV18 combines with J gene TRBJ1-1; no clear D. From germline, CDR1 is KGHSH and CDR2 LQKENI. The CDR3 sequence is 13 residues long. The V end was cut by 0 bases, the J end by 3 bases, with 5 bases between. The CDR3 spells CASSPPSDTEAFF. The DNA for the CDR3 is TGTGCCAGCTCACCACCATCGGACACTGAAGCTTTCTTT.

The chain combines TRBV5-6 with TRBJ2-5, with unresolved D. Trimming took 4 bases from V and 1 from J, leaving 11 bases between them. CDR1 is SGHDT and CDR2 is YYEEEE in the germline V gene. The CDR3 runs to 14 residues. This CDR3 is CASSPRTVQETQYF. In DNA form, the CDR3 reads TGTGCCAGCAGCCCACGGACGGTCCAAGAGACCCAGTACTTC.

The chain uses TRBV11-2 and TRBJ2-1; TRBD2 is a possible D gene (6 bases). Germline V CDR1 and CDR2: SGHAT, FQNNGV. V lost 5 bases and J lost 8, with 19 bases in between. The CDR3 spans 15 residues. Here the CDR3 reads CASSPQRLGRDEQFF. The CDR3, as DNA: TGTGCCAGCAGCCCCCAGAGACTAGGGCGTGATGAGCAGTTCTTC.

This chain uses TRBV6-5 with TRBJ1-5, with D unresolved. Per germline, CDR1 MNHEY and CDR2 SVGAGI. V was cut by 5 bases and J by 5 bases, with 16 bases left in between. The CDR3 is made up of 15 amino acids. CDR3 protein: CASSRVGGSDQPQHF. The CDR3 DNA follows: TGTGCCAGCAGTCGTGTTGGAGGTTCGGATCAGCCCCAGCATTTT.

V gene TRBV10-3 combines with J gene TRBJ1-1; D remains unclear. The CDR3 sequence is 13 residues long. V lost 0 bases, J lost 0 bases, and 2 bases lay in between. Germline V CDR1 and CDR2: ENHRY, SYGVKD. CDR3 DNA: TGTGCCATCAGTGAGTCGGTGAACACTGAAGCTTTCTTT. This translates into CAISESVNTEAFF.

The chain uses TRBV2 and TRBJ1-2; 9 positions match TRBD1. V lost 3 bases to trimming and J lost 8 bases; unmatched junction nucleotides: 10. CDR1 and CDR2 from the germline V gene are SNHLY and FYNNEI. The length of the CDR3 is 15 residues. CDR3 amino acids: CASSEPHRGLKGYTF. As DNA, the CDR3 is TGTGCCAGCAGTGAGCCTCACAGGGGGCTTAAGGGCTACACCTTC. Together with reference TRBV2 and TRBJ1-2, the CDR3 gives the full variable domain: EPEVTQTPSHQVTQMGQEVILRCVPISNHLYFYWYRQILGQKVEFLVSFYNNEISEKSEIFDDQFSVERPDGSNFTLKIRSTKLEDSAMYFCASSEPHRGLKGYTFGSGTRLTVV.

The chain couples TRBV19 to TRBJ1-1; a possible D gene is TRBD1 (5 bases). This CDR3 has 15 amino acids. CDR1 is LNHDA and CDR2 is SQIVND in the germline V gene (reference sequence). V lost 10 bases, J lost 1 base, and 19 bases lay in between. The chain's CDR3 is CATRGRGRSNTEAFF. The CDR3 nucleotides are TGTGCCACGAGGGGACGAGGACGGTCGAACACTGAAGCTTTCTTT.

The gene calls are TRBV6-5 and TRBJ2-7; 8 nucleotides line up with TRBD2. V lost 7 bases, J lost 4 bases, and 6 bases stayed unmatched. This CDR3 is built from 13 residues. The germline CDR1 and CDR2 sequences are MNHEY and SVGAGI. DNA for the CDR3: TGTGCCAGCAACCAACCGGGGGGGTACGAGCAGTACTTC. Protein: CASNQPGGYEQYF.

The V and J genes are TRBV18 and TRBJ1-1; weak D call: TRBD1 (5 bases). This CDR3 spans 13 amino acids. The germline V and J ends were trimmed by 4 bases and 5 bases, with 11 bases remaining between them. Germline CDR1 KGHSH, CDR2 LQKENI. CDR3 bases: TGTGCCAGCTCACTAAACCAGGGAACTGAAGCTTTCTTT. Protein sequence: CASSLNQGTEAFF.

The chain joins TRBV23-1 to TRBJ1-1; the D is unclear. TRBV23-1 is marked as an open reading frame, function uncertain. The V and J ends lost 6 bases and 7 bases respectively, with 3 bases between them. The CDR3 is 9 residues long. The CDR3 sequence: CASRVEAFF. For the CDR3, the DNA is TGCGCCAGCAGGGTTGAAGCTTTCTTT.